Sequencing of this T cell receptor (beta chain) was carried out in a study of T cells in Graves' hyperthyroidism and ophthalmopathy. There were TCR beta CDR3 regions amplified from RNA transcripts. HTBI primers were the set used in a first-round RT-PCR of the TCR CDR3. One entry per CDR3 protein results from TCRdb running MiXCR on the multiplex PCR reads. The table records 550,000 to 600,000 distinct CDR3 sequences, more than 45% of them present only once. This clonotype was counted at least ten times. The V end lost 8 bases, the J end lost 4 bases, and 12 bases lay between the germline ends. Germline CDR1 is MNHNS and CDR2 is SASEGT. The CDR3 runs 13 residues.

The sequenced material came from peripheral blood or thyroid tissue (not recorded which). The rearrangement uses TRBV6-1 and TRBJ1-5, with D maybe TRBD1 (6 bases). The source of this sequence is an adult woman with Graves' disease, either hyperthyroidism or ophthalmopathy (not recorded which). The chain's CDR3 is CASAGTLNQPQHF. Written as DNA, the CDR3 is TGTGCCAGCGCCGGGACATTAAATCAGCCCCAGCATTTT.